What follows are 15 T cell receptor beta chains derived from one specimen sequenced in a study of T-cell reconstitution after alpha-beta-depleted transplantation in children. The TCRbeta library incorporated unique molecular identifiers. A single record per CDR3 protein comes from TCRdb applying MiXCR to the PCR reads. The data hold 200,000 or so distinct CDR3 sequences, with approximately 7% observed a single time. The specimen was PBMCs, collected before TCRalphabeta/CD19-depleted stem cell transplant. The source of these receptors is a boy younger than 10 with acute lymphoblastic leukemia, due to receive a stem cell transplant.

This clonotype was found many times. The V gene is TRBV9, the J gene TRBJ2-2, with D possibly TRBD1 on 5 matching bases. From germline, CDR1 is SGDLS and CDR2 YYNGEE. Trimming cost V 0 bases and J 7 bases, with 19 bases left between them. The CDR3 extends over 17 amino acids. CDR3 loop: CASSVESPGQVGGELFF. CDR3 coding DNA: TGTGCCAGCAGCGTAGAATCGCCAGGGCAGGTGGGCGGGGAGCTGTTTTTT.

This clonotype has ten or more counts. The J gene is TRBJ2-2, the V gene TRBV5-1; 7 bases agree with TRBD2. CDR3 length: 16 amino acids. V shed 1 base, J shed 3 bases, and the junction held 6 bases outside the gene matches. Germline lookup yields CDR1 SGHRS and CDR2 YFSETQ. CDR3 nucleotide sequence: TGCGCCAGCAGCTTGTTCCGGGCGGGGGACACCGGGGAGCTGTTTTTT. Translation gives CASSLFRAGDTGELFF.

Ten or more counts support this clonotype. This rearrangement joins TRBV5-5 to TRBJ2-4; D unclear. Per the germline V gene, CDR1 is SGHKS and CDR2 is YYEKEE (reference sequence). Between the trimmed V and J ends, which lost 4 bases and 7 bases, there was a span of 18 bases. The CDR3 consists of 15 residues. The DNA of the CDR3 is TGTGCCAGCAGCCTACCTGCTCCCCTGGGGAACATTCAGTACTTC. Residues: CASSLPAPLGNIQYF.

This clonotype has only a few counts. The chain combines TRBV2 with TRBJ2-4; 8 bases are shared with TRBD2. The CDR3 is 13 residues long. V lost 6 bases and J lost 6; bases outside the gene matches: 4. Germline assignment: CDR1 SNHLY and CDR2 FYNNEI. The CDR3 loop reads CASSPGTRNIQYF. The CDR3 DNA is TGTGCCAGCAGCCCCGGGACTAGAAACATTCAGTACTTC.

This clonotype was recorded a few times. The CDR3 DNA follows: TGCAGTGCTAGCCCTCAAACCTCTGGAAACACCATATATTTT. Its translation is CSASPQTSGNTIYF. The V and J genes are TRBV20-1 and TRBJ1-3, with D unclear. The CDR3 sequence is 14 residues long. V lost 3 bases, J lost 0 bases, and 9 bases lay in between. In germline, CDR1 is DFQATT, CDR2 SNEGSKA (reference sequence).

At least ten counts were recorded for this clonotype. J is TRBJ2-7 and V is TRBV20-1, with D possibly being TRBD1 (5 bases). Trimming stripped 5 bases from V and 1 base from J, with 12 bases between. The CDR3 contains 13 residues. CDR1 and CDR2 (germline): DFQATT, SNEGSKA (reference sequence). Here the CDR3 reads CSAGSDSSYEQYF. The DNA for the CDR3 is TGCAGTGCTGGAAGCGACAGTTCCTACGAGCAGTACTTC.

This clonotype was found a few times. This chain connects TRBV11-2 to TRBJ2-7, with D possibly called TRBD1 or TRBD2 (5 bases each). The CDR3 sequence is 14 residues long. V dropped 5 bases and J dropped 5 bases, with 16 bases sitting between them. The germline CDR1 and CDR2 sequences are SGHAT and FQNNGV. DNA of the CDR3: TGTGCCAGCAGCAGAACGACAGAGGGCAACGAGCAGTACTTC. Its protein product is CASSRTTEGNEQYF.

The chain has TRBV6-2 or TRBV6-3 and TRBJ2-1, with TRBD2 matching over 11 bases. Trimming removed 5 bases from V and 4 bases from J; junction bases left unmatched: 4. CDR1 and CDR2 (germline): MNHEY, SVGEGT. There are 15 residues in the CDR3. The CDR3 here is CASSTGLAAYNEQFF. CDR3 DNA sequence: TGTGCCAGCAGTACGGGACTAGCGGCTTACAATGAGCAGTTCTTC.

This clonotype was seen at least ten times. The rearrangement links TRBV12-3 or TRBV12-4 to TRBJ2-7; maybe TRBD2 (5 bases). Trimming removed 5 bases from V and 4 bases from J, with 15 bases in between. This CDR3 comprises 14 residues. CDR3: CASSPRGFGYEQYF. The CDR3 DNA reads as TGTGCCAGCAGTCCAAGAGGGTTCGGGTACGAGCAGTACTTC.

This clonotype was counted ten times or more. The chain combines TRBV4-3 with TRBJ1-1, with D maybe TRBD1 (6 bases). Germline CDR1 is LGHNA and CDR2 is YSLEER. This CDR3 has 15 amino acids. Between the trimmed V and J ends, which lost 1 base and 0 bases, there was a span of 9 bases. This CDR3 reads CASSQGDIMNTEAFF. CDR3 DNA: TGCGCCAGCAGCCAAGGGGACATCATGAACACTGAAGCTTTCTTT.

This clonotype was counted ten times or more. The chain combines TRBV6-2 or TRBV6-3 with TRBJ2-1; D call uncertain. The germline V gene has CDR1 MNHEY and CDR2 SVGEGT. The CDR3 spans 16 residues. Trimming removed 0 bases from V and 2 bases from J, with 11 bases in between. The CDR3 nucleotides read TGTGCCAGCAGTTACTCGTACAAGCAGACCTACAATGAGCAGTTCTTC. This gives the protein CASSYSYKQTYNEQFF.

This clonotype was seen at least ten times. The chain has TRBV7-9 and TRBJ2-1; 7 nucleotides line up with TRBD1. CDR1 and CDR2 (germline): SEHNR, FQNEAQ (reference sequence). J was trimmed by 13 bases and V by 10 bases; bases with no gene match: 10. The CDR3 is 11 amino acids. The CDR3 loop is CAIGGPESQFF. The CDR3 DNA reads as TGTGCCATAGGGGGCCCCGAATCCCAGTTCTTC.

J is TRBJ2-6 and V is TRBV14; no clear D gene. The CDR3 runs to 13 residues. Trimming cost V 1 base and J 6 bases, with 4 bases left between them. Germline CDR1 is SGHDN and CDR2 is FVKESK. CDR3 residues: CASSQGTANVLTF. The CDR3 DNA reads TGTGCCAGCAGCCAAGGTACGGCCAACGTCCTGACTTTC.

A few counts support this clonotype. The junction differs from germline at one of its ends, possibly a read error. V is TRBV20-1 and J is TRBJ2-3; D perhaps matches TRBD2 (5 bases). The CDR3 has 11 amino acids. CDR1 and CDR2 from the germline V gene are DFQATT and SNEGSKA (reference sequence). This chain's CDR3 is CSASFRGPEDF. The CDR3 DNA is TGCAGTGCTAGTTTCCGAGGGCCGGAGGATTTT.

This clonotype occurred many times. The chain recombines TRBV29-1 with TRBJ1-2; perhaps TRBD1 as D (5 bases). This CDR3 region has 14 residues. Germline assignment: CDR1 SQVTM and CDR2 ANQGSEA. V was clipped by 0 bases and J by 4 bases, with 12 bases between them. The CDR3 bases are TGCAGCGTTGAAGATCTTGACAGTCCCTATGGCTACACCTTC. It specifies CSVEDLDSPYGYTF.